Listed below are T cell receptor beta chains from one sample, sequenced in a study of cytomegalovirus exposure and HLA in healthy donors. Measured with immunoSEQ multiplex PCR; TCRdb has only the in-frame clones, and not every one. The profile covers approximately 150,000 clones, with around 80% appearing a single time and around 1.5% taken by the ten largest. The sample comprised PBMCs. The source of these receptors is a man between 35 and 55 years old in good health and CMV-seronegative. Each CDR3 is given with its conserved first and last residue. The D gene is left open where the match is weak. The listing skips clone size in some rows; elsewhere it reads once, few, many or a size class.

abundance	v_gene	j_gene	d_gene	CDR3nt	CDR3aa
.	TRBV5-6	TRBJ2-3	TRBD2	TGTGCCAGCAGCTTTCGTCTAGCGGGAGAAACAGATACGCAGTATTTT	CASSFRLAGETDTQYF
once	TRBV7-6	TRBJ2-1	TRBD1	TGTGCCAGCAGCGTCCGACAGGGATGGGGAAATGAGCAGTTCTTC	CASSVRQGWGNEQFF
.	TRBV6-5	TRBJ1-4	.	TGTGCCAGCAGTTATCACGGACAGCCTGAAAAACTGTTTTTT	CASSYHGQPEKLFF
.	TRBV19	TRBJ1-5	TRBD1	TGTGCCAGCTGCCCGCAGGGGGCCTGTCAGCCCCAGCATTTT	CASCPQGACQPQHF
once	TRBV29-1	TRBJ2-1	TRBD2	TGCAGCGTTGAAAAAGCGGGACAGTTCTTC	CSVEKAGQFF
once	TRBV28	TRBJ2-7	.	TGTGCCAGCAGTCCGGACGCGGGTCCCTGGGGCTACGAGCAGTACTTC	CASSPDAGPWGYEQYF
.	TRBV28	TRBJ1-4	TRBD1	TGTGCCAGCAGTCTTACAGGGGATTGGGAAAAACTGTTTTTT	CASSLTGDWEKLFF
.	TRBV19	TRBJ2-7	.	TGTGCCACCCCGGGTGTGGGAGCATACGAGCAGTACTTC	CATPGVGAYEQYF
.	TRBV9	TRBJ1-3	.	TGTGCCAGCAGCGTAGATAACAGGGCTACTGGAAACACCATATATTTT	CASSVDNRATGNTIYF
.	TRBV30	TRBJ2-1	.	TGTGCCGGGACCCCTAGCCTCTACAATGAGCAGTTCTTC	CAGTPSLYNEQFF
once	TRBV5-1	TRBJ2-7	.	TGCGCCAGCAGCCAAACGACAGGTTCCTACGAGCAGTACTTC	CASSQTTGSYEQYF
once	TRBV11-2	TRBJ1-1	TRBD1	TGTGCCAGCAGCTTAGATCTGGGACAGGTGAACACTGAAGCTTTCTTT	CASSLDLGQVNTEAFF
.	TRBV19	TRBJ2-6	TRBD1	TGTGCCAGTAGTCACCGGGACAGGGGATCTGGGGCCAACGTCCTGACTTTC	CASSHRDRGSGANVLTF
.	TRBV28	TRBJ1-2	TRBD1	TGTGCCAGCAGGCCGACGGGACAGGGGGATGGCTACACCTTC	CASRPTGQGDGYTF
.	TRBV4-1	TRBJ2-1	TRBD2	TGCGCCAGCAGCCAAATTGGGACTAGCGTGTACAATGAGCAGTTCTTC	CASSQIGTSVYNEQFF
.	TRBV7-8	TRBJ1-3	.	TGTGCCAGCAGCTTAGTTCAGGGTTTCTCTGGAAACACCATATATTTT	CASSLVQGFSGNTIYF
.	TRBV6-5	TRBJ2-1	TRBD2	TGTGCCAGCAGTAGCGGGGCCTACAATGAGCAGTTCTTC	CASSSGAYNEQFF
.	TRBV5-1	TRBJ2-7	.	TGCGCCAGCAGCTTAGAGGGCGGGAACTACGAGCAGTACTTC	CASSLEGGNYEQYF
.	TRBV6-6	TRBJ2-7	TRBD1	TGTGCCAGCAGTTTGGGACAGAAGAACGAGCAGTACTTC	CASSLGQKNEQYF
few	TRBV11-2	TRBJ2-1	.	TGTGCCAGCAGCTTATCCGGACAGAGCTCCTACAATGAGCAGTTCTTC	CASSLSGQSSYNEQFF
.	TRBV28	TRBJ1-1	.	TGTGCCAGCAGTTTTCCCGCAGGGGTGACTGAAGCTTTCTTT	CASSFPAGVTEAFF
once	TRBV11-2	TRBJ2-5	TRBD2	TGTGCCAGCAGCCGCGCGGGAGATGGAGAGACCCAGTACTTC	CASSRAGDGETQYF
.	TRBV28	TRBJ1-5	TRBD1	TGTGCCAGCAGTCGACCGGGACAGGGCGGACAGCCCCAGCATTTT	CASSRPGQGGQPQHF
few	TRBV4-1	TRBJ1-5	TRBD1	TGCGCCAGCAGCCCGGACAGGGGGGTTCAGCCCCAGCATTTT	CASSPDRGVQPQHF
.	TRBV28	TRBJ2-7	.	TGTGCCACAATACAGGGAAAGGACGAGCAGTACTTC	CATIQGKDEQYF
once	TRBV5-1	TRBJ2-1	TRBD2	TGCGCCAGCAGCTTGGTGGCCCAGGGGGCTAGCGGGAGCCGGGGCAATGAGCAGTTCTTC	CASSLVAQGASGSRGNEQFF
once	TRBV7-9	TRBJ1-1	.	TGTTCCAGCAGCTTAGGAGGAGGGAACACTGAAGCTTTCTTT	CSSSLGGGNTEAFF
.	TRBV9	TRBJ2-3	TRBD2	TGTGCCAGCAGCGTAGGGGAGGGCTCTAGCACAGATACGCAGTATTTT	CASSVGEGSSTDTQYF
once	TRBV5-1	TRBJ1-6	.	TGCGCCAGCAGCTTGAGTGGCGGTGGTGATTCACCCCTCCACTTT	CASSLSGGGDSPLHF
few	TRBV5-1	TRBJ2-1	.	TGCGCCAGCAGCTTGACAGCATCCGGTGAGCAGTTCTTC	CASSLTASGEQFF
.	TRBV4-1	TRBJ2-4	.	TGCGCCAGCAGCCTGTCGGTGAGGAGGAACATTCAGTACTTC	CASSLSVRRNIQYF
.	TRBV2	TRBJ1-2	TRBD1	TGTGCCAGCAGCGAGGACAGGGGGAGTAGCTATGGCTACACCTTC	CASSEDRGSSYGYTF
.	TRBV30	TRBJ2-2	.	TGTGCCTGGAGTGTGGGGCAGGCGAACACCGGGGAGCTGTTTTTT	CAWSVGQANTGELFF
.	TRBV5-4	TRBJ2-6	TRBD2	TGTGCCAGCAGCTTGGCCCTGGGGGCGGGAGGGCCTGGGGCCAACGTCCTGACTTTC	CASSLALGAGGPGANVLTF
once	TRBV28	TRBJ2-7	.	TGTGCCAGCAGTCTACAGGGTGTAGGGCAGTACTTC	CASSLQGVGQYF
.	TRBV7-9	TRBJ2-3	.	TGTTCCAGCAGTTTTTCCGCCCGGTCCACAGATACGCAGTATTTT	CSSSFSARSTDTQYF
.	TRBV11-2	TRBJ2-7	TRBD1	TGTGCCAGCAGCTTAGATTTAACAGGGGGCTGGTTCGAGCAGTACTTC	CASSLDLTGGWFEQYF
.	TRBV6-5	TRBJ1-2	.	TGTGCCAGCACTAAAAGACAGGCCTACTATGGCTACACCTTC	CASTKRQAYYGYTF
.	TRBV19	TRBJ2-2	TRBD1	TGTGCCAGTAGTATAGATGAGCCAAAGACAGGGGTGTTGCTGTTTTTT	CASSIDEPKTGVLLFF
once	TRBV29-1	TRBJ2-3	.	TGCAGCGTTGTTTTTATCCAGGGTCCGTATTTT	CSVVFIQGPYF
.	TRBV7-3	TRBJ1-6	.	TGTGCCAGCAGCTTACTACAGGAAGGTTCACCCCTCCACTTT	CASSLLQEGSPLHF
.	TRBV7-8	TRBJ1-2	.	TGTGCCAGCAGCTTAGAAGGTCAGGGGCCCTATGGCTACACCTTC	CASSLEGQGPYGYTF
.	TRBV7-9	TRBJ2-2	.	TGTGCCAGCAGCTTATTAGAGGCCGGGGAGCTGTTTTTT	CASSLLEAGELFF
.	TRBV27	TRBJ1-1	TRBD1	TGTGCCAGCAGTTGGACAGGGAGCGCTGAAGCTTTCTTT	CASSWTGSAEAFF
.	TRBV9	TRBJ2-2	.	TGTGCCAGCAGCCTTATCACAGGGCCTAGCGGGGAGCTGTTTTTT	CASSLITGPSGELFF
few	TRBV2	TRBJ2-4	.	TGTGCCGGTAAGCGGCGAGTCGCGGCGGACATTCAGTACTTC	CAGKRRVAADIQYF
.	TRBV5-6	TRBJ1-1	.	TGTGCCAGCAGCTTGACGACTCTGAGAGGTAAAGGGGACACTGAAGCTTTCTTT	CASSLTTLRGKGDTEAFF
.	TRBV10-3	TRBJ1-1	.	TGTGCCATCAGTGGGACAAACACTGAAGCTTTCTTT	CAISGTNTEAFF
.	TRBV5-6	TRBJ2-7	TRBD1	TGTGCCAGCAGCTTGGCCGGGGACAGGGCCTGGTACGAGCAGTACTTC	CASSLAGDRAWYEQYF
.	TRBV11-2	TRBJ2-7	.	TGTGCCAGCAGCTTAGATCTTGGAGGCGGGACTGTCTCCTACGAGCAGTACTTC	CASSLDLGGGTVSYEQYF
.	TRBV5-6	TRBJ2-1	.	TGTGCCAGCAGCTTGGCCTTCCCTCGACTTGAAAATGAGCAGTTCTTC	CASSLAFPRLENEQFF
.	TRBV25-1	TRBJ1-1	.	TGTGCCAGCAGTGGAAGCCGGGGGGTTGATGGCACTGAAGCTTTCTTT	CASSGSRGVDGTEAFF
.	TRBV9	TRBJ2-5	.	TGTGCCAGCAGCGTAGATGGCGGGAAAGAGACCCAGTACTTC	CASSVDGGKETQYF
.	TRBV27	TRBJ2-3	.	TGTGCCAGCAGTTTCCTACAGGGTCGCGATACGCAGTATTTT	CASSFLQGRDTQYF
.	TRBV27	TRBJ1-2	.	TGTGCCAGCAGTTTAAGGCAGAGGGACTATGGCTACACCTTC	CASSLRQRDYGYTF
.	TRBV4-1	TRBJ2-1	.	TGCGCCAGCAGCCGACAGATCCAACCGGCTGAGCAGTTCTTC	CASSRQIQPAEQFF
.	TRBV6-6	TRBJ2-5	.	TGTGCCAGCAGTTACCCGGGAGAGACCCAGTACTTC	CASSYPGETQYF
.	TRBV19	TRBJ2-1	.	TGTGCCAGTACTTTAGCGGCGAGCTCCTACAATGAGCAGTTCTTC	CASTLAASSYNEQFF